The clone carrying this T cell receptor (beta chain) was seen a single time. Its cognate antigen is unknown. This entry is derived from a study of cytomegalovirus exposure and HLA in healthy donors. For the study at large: The approximately 120 validation repertoires, a later analysis reported, used the same platform as the approximately 700 first-cohort repertoires.

Libraries were prepared by immunoSEQ multiplex PCR; TCRdb keeps only in-frame clonotypes and omits some of them. The table shows some 210,000 clones, with around 86% occurring only once. Notes on the study in general: Later, an analysis found that TCR clusters from the first cohort tended to co-occur in the roughly 130 validation repertoires.

Trimming cost V 5 bases and J 5 bases, with 18 bases left between them. Germline V gives CDR1 SGHVS, CDR2 FNYEAQ. The CDR3 is 16 residues long. The donors were members of the validation cohort, which comprised under 150 subjects and was separate from the first cohort of 666 subjects. The TCR comes from a woman aged 18-29 years in good health and CMV-seropositive. J is TRBJ1-4 and V is TRBV7-6; the D gene is possibly TRBD1 (5 bases). The sequencing sample was made of PBMCs. The CDR3 loop is CASSPGAGQMNEKLFF. CDR3 DNA sequence: TGTGCCAGCAGCCCCGGGGCGGGGCAGATGAATGAAAAACTGTTTTTT.